Listed below are T cell receptor beta chains from one sample, sequenced in a study of T cells in Graves' hyperthyroidism and ophthalmopathy. TCRdb redid the calling of the multiplex PCR reads with MiXCR, one entry per CDR3 protein. The table includes fewer than 450,000 distinct CDR3 sequences, 12% to 15% detected once. The sequenced material came from blood. These receptors all come from a woman aged 60-70 years with Graves' ophthalmopathy. CDR3s include the opening cysteine and the closing phenylalanine or tryptophan. A D gene is named only where the DNA matches it firmly. Size values are once, few and many counts, or a class for expanded clones, and some rows have none.

abundance | j_gene | d_gene | v_gene | CDR3aa | CDR3nt
many | TRBJ2-5 | TRBD2 | TRBV13 | CASSFGRGQETQYF | TGTGCCAGCAGCTTCGGGAGGGGACAAGAGACCCAGTACTTC
few | TRBJ1-1 | NA | TRBV7-9 | CASSFGSEAFF | TGTGCCAGCAGCTTTGGGTCTGAAGCTTTCTTT
NA | TRBJ2-3 | TRBD2 | TRBV5-1 | CASSLSLAGSDTQYF | TGCGCCAGCAGCTTGAGCCTAGCGGGGAGCGATACGCAGTATTTT
many | TRBJ2-1 | NA | TRBV28 | CASSFGPYNEQFF | TGTGCCAGCAGTTTCGGCCCCTACAATGAGCAGTTCTTC
NA | TRBJ2-7 | NA | TRBV6-1 | CASSPEGVGQYF | TGTGCCAGCAGCCCCGAGGGAGTAGGGCAGTACTTC
many | TRBJ2-7 | NA | TRBV2 | CASSPSWRSYEQYF | TGTGCCAGCAGCCCCAGCTGGCGCTCCTACGAGCAGTACTTC
many | TRBJ1-1 | NA | TRBV6-1 | CASSAPAGLLNTEAFF | TGTGCCAGCAGCGCCCCCGCCGGACTCCTGAACACTGAAGCTTTCTTT
many | TRBJ2-3 | NA | TRBV28 | CASRGGSTDTQYF | TGTGCCAGCAGAGGGGGATCCACAGATACGCAGTATTTT
many | TRBJ2-1 | NA | TRBV2 | CASRSMGGVNNEQFF | TGTGCCAGCAGGTCGATGGGGGGCGTGAACAATGAGCAGTTCTTC
many | TRBJ2-3 | TRBD2 | TRBV2 | CASTRAGAITDTQYF | TGTGCCAGCACTCGAGCGGGAGCAATCACAGATACGCAGTATTTT